Here is one T cell receptor (beta chain) with its context. Its antigen is not known. The germline CDR1 and CDR2 sequences are MNHEY and SVGAGI. The J segment lost 8 bases and the V segment lost 6 bases, leaving 12 bases of the junction unmatched. The CDR3 covers 15 residues. This entry belongs to a study of T cell responses to AZD1222 COVID-19 vaccine. Study-level points and caveats: Only after the peak T cell response were repertoires sampled. Donor demographics were predominantly white British with a female majority; clonal diversity may be underestimated.

Assay used: immunoSEQ multiplex PCR; TCRdb lists only in-frame clones, some missing. The table has some 110,000 clones, about 80% seen once. The TCR comes from an adult in good health. This chain joins TRBV6-5 and TRBJ1-2; 10 nucleotides align to TRBD1. The sample consisted of peripheral blood, taken on day 0 of AZD1222 vaccination. This chain's CDR3 is CASSPGTGDLEGYTF. The CDR3 bases are TGTGCCAGCAGCCCCGGGACAGGGGACCTCGAGGGCTACACCTTC.